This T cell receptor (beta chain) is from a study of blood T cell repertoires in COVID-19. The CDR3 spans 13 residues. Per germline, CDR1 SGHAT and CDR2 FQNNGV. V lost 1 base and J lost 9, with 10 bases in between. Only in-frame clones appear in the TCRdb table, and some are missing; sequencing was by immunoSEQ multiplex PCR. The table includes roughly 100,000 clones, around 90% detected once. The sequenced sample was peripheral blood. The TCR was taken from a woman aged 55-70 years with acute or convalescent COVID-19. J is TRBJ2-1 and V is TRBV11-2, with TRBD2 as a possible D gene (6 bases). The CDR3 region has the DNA TGTGCCAGCAGCTTAGGAGTGGGGGGTGAGCAGTTCTTC. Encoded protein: CASSLGVGGEQFF.